This is a list of T cell receptor beta chains from one sample in a study of blood T cell repertoires in COVID-19. This table comes from immunoSEQ multiplex PCR, and its TCRdb copy is limited to in-frame clones, with some not included. The sample lists nearly 65,000 clones, about 81% occurring once. Sequenced material: peripheral blood. The receptors here all came from a human donor in a cohort sampled during active COVID-19. The CDR3 runs from the conserved cysteine through the conserved F or W. The D gene is left open where the match is weak. Clone size is given for some rows only: seen once, a few or many times, or a class if the clone is expanded.

d_call,clone_size,v_call,j_call,cdr3_aa,cdr3_nt
NA,few,TRBV5-6,TRBJ2-2,CASSPVGGRNTGELFF,TGTGCCAGCAGCCCTGTGGGGGGGCGTAACACCGGGGAGCTGTTTTTT
NA,NA,TRBV30,TRBJ1-1,CACSGRDRTEAFF,TGTGCCTGTTCGGGCAGGGATCGCACTGAAGCTTTCTTT
TRBD2,NA,TRBV5-4,TRBJ2-7,CASSLGTSGEVYEQYF,TGTGCCAGCAGCTTGGGGACTAGCGGAGAGGTCTACGAGCAGTACTTC
TRBD1,few,TRBV10-2,TRBJ2-7,CASRAWGQGTYEQYF,TGCGCCAGCAGGGCGTGGGGACAGGGGACCTACGAGCAGTACTTC
NA,NA,TRBV9,TRBJ2-1,CASSVHQASYYEKNEQFF,TGTGCCAGCAGCGTTCATCAGGCGAGCTATTACGAGAAAAATGAGCAGTTCTTC
NA,NA,TRBV5-1,TRBJ1-6,CASSEIVTNSPLHF,TGCGCCAGCAGCGAGATAGTAACGAATTCACCCCTCCACTTT
NA,NA,TRBV5-6,TRBJ2-4,CASSAIGVQNIQYF,TGTGCCAGCAGCGCTATAGGGGTGCAAAACATTCAGTACTTC
NA,NA,TRBV3-1/TRBV3-2,TRBJ2-1,CASSQDLSKRSYNEQFF,TGTGCCAGCAGCCAAGATCTGAGCAAGAGATCCTACAATGAGCAGTTCTTC
NA,NA,TRBV6-6,TRBJ2-7,CASSYSGQGLSYEQYF,TGTGCCAGCAGTTACTCGGGGCAGGGGCTCTCCTACGAGCAGTACTTC
TRBD1,NA,TRBV7-6,TRBJ1-1,CASSTGQGSGEAFF,TGTGCCAGCAGCACGGGACAGGGTTCAGGTGAAGCTTTCTTT
NA,NA,TRBV7-2,TRBJ2-3,CASSPRYGNSHDTQYF,TGTGCCAGCAGCCCTAGGTACGGAAACTCACACGATACGCAGTATTTT
TRBD2,NA,TRBV6-5,TRBJ2-1,CASSRSGRANEQFF,TGTGCCAGCAGTCGTAGCGGGAGGGCCAATGAGCAGTTCTTC
TRBD1,NA,TRBV10-3,TRBJ2-7,CAATGKSYEQYF,TGTGCCGCGACAGGGAAGTCCTACGAGCAGTACTTC
TRBD1,NA,TRBV9,TRBJ1-4,CASSVAGQLNEKLFF,TGTGCCAGCAGCGTAGCGGGACAGCTTAATGAAAAACTGTTTTTT
NA,NA,TRBV19,TRBJ1-2,CASSPIDSRGYTF,TGTGCCAGTAGTCCTATCGACAGTAGAGGCTACACCTTC
TRBD1,NA,TRBV3-1/TRBV3-2,TRBJ2-7,CASSGGAGTGSYEQYF,TGTGCCAGCAGCGGAGGAGCTGGGACAGGGTCTTACGAGCAGTACTTC
NA,NA,TRBV29-1,TRBJ2-1,CSVGANEQFF,TGCAGCGTGGGGGCCAATGAGCAGTTCTTC
NA,NA,TRBV15,TRBJ1-6,CATSGGGQPLHF,TGTGCCACCAGCGGGGGGGGACAACCCCTCCACTTT
TRBD1,NA,TRBV10-3,TRBJ1-2,CAISDGTGNNYGYTF,TGTGCCATCAGTGACGGGACAGGAAATAACTATGGCTACACCTTC
NA,few,TRBV7-9,TRBJ2-7,CASSLGVLSYEQYF,TGTGCCAGCAGCTTAGGCGTCCTCTCCTACGAGCAGTACTTC
NA,NA,TRBV2,TRBJ1-1,CASRSQGGTEAFF,TGTGCCAGCAGGAGTCAGGGAGGCACTGAAGCTTTCTTT
TRBD1,few,TRBV30,TRBJ1-3,CAWRTGGNTIYF,TGTGCCTGGCGGACAGGGGGAAACACCATATATTTT
NA,NA,TRBV27,TRBJ2-1,CASKQGGGINEQFF,TGTGCCAGCAAACAAGGGGGGGGAATCAATGAGCAGTTCTTC
TRBD1,NA,TRBV2,TRBJ1-2,CASRGQGASYGYTF,TGTGCCAGCAGGGGACAGGGGGCTTCCTATGGCTACACCTTC
NA,NA,TRBV19,TRBJ2-2,CASSPPVRAGELFF,TGTGCCAGTAGTCCCCCGGTCCGGGCCGGGGAGCTGTTTTTT
TRBD1,NA,TRBV5-4,TRBJ2-2,CASSRNKNRGLKANTGELFF,TGTGCCAGCAGCAGGAATAAAAACAGGGGGCTCAAAGCGAACACCGGGGAGCTGTTTTTT
NA,NA,TRBV4-3,TRBJ2-7,CASSQDEDYEQYF,TGCGCCAGCAGCCAAGATGAGGATTACGAGCAGTACTTC
TRBD1,NA,TRBV29-1,TRBJ1-2,CSVDQGAANYGYTF,TGCAGCGTGGACCAGGGGGCCGCTAACTATGGCTACACCTTC
NA,NA,TRBV9,TRBJ2-7,CASSLSGAREQYF,TGTGCCAGCAGCTTATCAGGGGCCCGGGAGCAGTACTTC
TRBD1,NA,TRBV11-3,TRBJ2-1,CASSLNTGVKLYNEQFF,TGTGCCAGCAGCTTAAATACAGGGGTCAAGCTCTACAATGAGCAGTTCTTC
NA,NA,TRBV5-8,TRBJ2-7,CASSFGEQYF,TGTGCCAGCAGCTTCGGCGAGCAGTACTTC
NA,NA,TRBV19,TRBJ1-1,CASSLTRNTEAFF,TGTGCCAGTAGCCTTACACGGAACACTGAAGCTTTCTTT
TRBD1,NA,TRBV7-2,TRBJ1-1,CASSSRVFTGGVGAEAFF,TGTGCCAGCAGCTCGCGCGTTTTTACAGGGGGCGTTGGCGCTGAAGCTTTCTTT
TRBD1,NA,TRBV27,TRBJ2-7,CASSLGTDYEQYF,TGTGCCAGCAGTCTAGGGACAGATTACGAGCAGTACTTC
NA,NA,TRBV9,TRBJ2-3,CASSGLVGGATDTQYF,TGTGCCAGCAGCGGACTCGTCGGCGGGGCGACAGATACGCAGTATTTT
NA,NA,TRBV12-3/TRBV12-4,TRBJ2-7,CASATGFSYEQYF,TGTGCCAGCGCGACAGGATTCTCCTACGAGCAGTACTTC
TRBD2,NA,TRBV3-1/TRBV3-2,TRBJ2-7,CASSREVLSGGAYEQYF,TGTGCCAGCAGCCGAGAAGTCCTTAGCGGGGGGGCCTACGAGCAGTACTTC
NA,few,TRBV6-2/TRBV6-3,TRBJ2-7,CASSYGAGDYEQYF,TGTGCCAGCAGTTACGGGGCAGGGGACTACGAGCAGTACTTC
NA,few,TRBV4-1,TRBJ1-1,CASSLGGDREAFF,TGCGCCAGCAGCCTAGGGGGGGACCGTGAAGCTTTCTTT
TRBD2,NA,TRBV6-1,TRBJ2-1,CASSEEPPGLAGGNEQFF,TGTGCCAGCAGTGAGGAACCACCCGGACTAGCGGGAGGAAATGAGCAGTTCTTC
TRBD1,NA,TRBV11-2,TRBJ2-7,CASRLKTSGTGDYEQYF,TGTGCCAGCAGACTTAAGACCTCCGGGACAGGCGACTACGAGCAGTACTTC
TRBD2,NA,TRBV11-2,TRBJ2-1,CASSHIAGGRGNEQFF,TGTGCCAGCAGCCACATAGCGGGAGGCCGGGGAAATGAGCAGTTCTTC
TRBD2,once,TRBV5-1,TRBJ2-5,CASSLPSTSAQETQYF,TGCGCCAGCAGCTTGCCCTCGACTAGCGCGCAAGAGACCCAGTACTTC
NA,NA,TRBV6-5,TRBJ2-7,CASSYSRQLYEQYF,TGTGCCAGCAGTTACTCAAGACAGCTCTACGAGCAGTACTTC
NA,NA,TRBV10-3,TRBJ1-1,CAISEGEVLSEAFF,TGTGCCATCAGTGAGGGGGAGGTGCTGTCTGAAGCTTTCTTT
NA,few,TRBV10-3,TRBJ2-7,CATHEGGSYEQYF,TGTGCCACCCATGAGGGCGGCTCCTACGAGCAGTACTTC
NA,NA,TRBV30,TRBJ2-7,CAWISYGGRTYEQYF,TGTGCCTGGATCTCGTACGGGGGAAGGACCTACGAGCAGTACTTC
TRBD1,NA,TRBV5-1,TRBJ1-1,CASSPDPTGLNTEAFF,TGCGCCAGCAGCCCCGATCCGACAGGGCTTAACACTGAAGCTTTCTTT
TRBD2,once,TRBV4-1,TRBJ2-7,CASSRLTSGGPSSYEQYF,TGCGCCAGCAGCCGCCTGACTAGCGGGGGGCCAAGCTCCTACGAGCAGTACTTC
TRBD1,NA,TRBV7-9,TRBJ2-7,CASSGDSYEQYF,TGTGCCAGCAGCGGGGACAGCTACGAGCAGTACTTC
TRBD2,NA,TRBV28,TRBJ2-1,CASSPRLAGVYNEQFF,TGTGCCAGCAGTCCGAGACTAGCGGGAGTTTACAATGAGCAGTTCTTC
TRBD1,NA,TRBV7-2,TRBJ1-2,CASSFLGQGGYTF,TGTGCCAGCAGCTTCCTCGGACAGGGTGGCTACACCTTC
NA,NA,TRBV11-3,TRBJ2-3,CASSPSGTDTQYF,TGTGCCAGCAGCCCTTCGGGGACAGATACGCAGTATTTT